The 18 T cell receptor beta chains in this list originate from one sample, sequenced in a study of shared clonotypes between healthy human individuals. Clones were read by immunoSEQ multiplex PCR, and TCRdb kept only the in-frame ones, dropping some. The sample includes about 1.5 million clones, around 98% of them seen just once. The material sequenced was naive CD4+ T cells sorted from blood. Stated subset: CD45RA+ positively selected. The receptor source for this set is a man younger than 45 in good health.

In this sample, this clone turned up once. This sample includes further DNA sequences coding for the same CDR3. This sequence joins TRBV30 and TRBJ2-7; no reliable D call. This CDR3 contains 11 residues. Trimming removed 1 base from V and 3 bases from J, with 4 bases in between. Germline V lookup: CDR1 GTSNPN, CDR2 SVGIG (reference sequence). CDR3 sequence: CAWSASYEQYF. The CDR3, as DNA: TGTGCCTGGAGTGCCAGCTACGAGCAGTACTTC.

The rearrangement joins TRBV5-1 to TRBJ2-5, with TRBD1 as a possible D gene (6 bases). There are 15 residues in the CDR3. Deletions cut 0 bases from V and 6 bases from J, with 15 bases between. Germline V gene data show CDR1 as SGHRS and CDR2 as YFSETQ. The CDR3 reads CASSLGQPGHKTQYF. The CDR3 DNA is TGCGCCAGCAGCTTGGGCCAACCGGGACATAAGACCCAGTACTTC.

The chain combines TRBV7-2 with TRBJ1-1, with 10 bases aligning to TRBD1. The CDR3 totals 13 residues. Per the germline V gene, CDR1 is SGHTA and CDR2 is FQGNSA. With 8 bases clipped from V and 1 base from J, the junction kept 1 base outside the gene matches. DNA of the CDR3: TGTGCCAGCGGGACAGGGGCGAACACTGAAGCTTTCTTT. Protein sequence: CASGTGANTEAFF.

V gene TRBV7-3 combines with J gene TRBJ2-3; D call uncertain. Germline values: CDR1 SGHTA, CDR2 FQGTGA. This CDR3 spans 16 amino acids. Trimming pared 2 bases from V and 1 base from J, leaving 13 bases between. In DNA form, the CDR3 reads TGTGCCAGCAGCTTATTCCCGGCTAGTGGCACAGATACGCAGTATTTT. It is translated as CASSLFPASGTDTQYF.

As to this clone: One junction end does not reproduce the germline sequence, and a read error may be involved. J is TRBJ2-5 and V is TRBV5-8; D gene uncertain. The CDR3 totals 12 residues. Germline assignment: CDR1 SGHTS and CDR2 YDEGEE. The CDR3 DNA reads as TGTGCCAGCAGGTTGGCGGAAGAGACCCAGTACTTC. It specifies CASRLAEETQYF.

CDR3 bases: TGTGCCATCAGTCCAGGACTAAATCAGCCCCAGCATTTT. Translated, it gives CAISPGLNQPQHF. The chain is built from TRBV10-3 and TRBJ1-5; unclear D gene. Germline lookup yields CDR1 ENHRY and CDR2 SYGVKD. The CDR3 is made up of 13 amino acids. The ends were cut back, 5 bases at V and 4 bases at J, with 9 bases in the middle.

This clone has only one observation. The gene calls are TRBV6-6 and TRBJ2-2; TRBD1 matches at 7 bases. V was pared by 4 bases and J by 6 bases, with 5 bases of the junction left unmatched. CDR1 is MNHNY, CDR2 SVGAGI, per germline (reference sequence). This CDR3 is built from 14 residues. Here the CDR3 DNA reads TGTGCCAGCAGTTTCGACAGGGTGGCCGGGGAGCTGTTTTTT. The encoded protein is CASSFDRVAGELFF.

The chain recombines TRBV9 with TRBJ2-5; D may be TRBD1 or TRBD2 (5 bases each). The germline CDR1 and CDR2 sequences are SGDLS and YYNGEE. Trimming cost V 2 bases and J 0 bases, with 5 bases left between them. The CDR3 runs to 13 residues. CDR3 sequence (DNA): TGTGCCAGCAGCGTGGGGGACCAAGAGACCCAGTACTTC. The encoded protein is CASSVGDQETQYF. The full variable domain, in which reference TRBV9 and TRBJ2-5 provide the parts outside the CDR3, is DSGVTQTPKHLITATGQRVTLRCSPRSGDLSVYWYQQSLDQGLQFLIQYYNGEERAKGNILERFSAQQFPDLHSELNLSSLELGDSALYFCASSVGDQETQYFGPGTRLLVL.

This sequence joins TRBV7-9 and TRBJ2-7; no definite D call. This CDR3 is built from 16 residues. V dropped 1 base and J dropped 6 bases, with 19 bases sitting between them. Per germline, CDR1 SEHNR and CDR2 FQNEAQ (reference sequence). CDR3 coding DNA: TGTGCCAGCAGCTTAGTGCCATCTGGGGTAGGTCGCGAGCAGTACTTC. Encoded protein: CASSLVPSGVGREQYF.

The V call is TRBV27, the J call TRBJ1-1, with D unresolved. Germline values: CDR1 MNHEY, CDR2 SMNVEV (reference sequence). Trimming stripped 6 bases from V and 4 bases from J, with 3 bases between. The CDR3 is made up of 10 amino acids. CDR3 nucleotide sequence: TGTGCCAGCAGGGGCACTGAAGCTTTCTTT. It specifies CASRGTEAFF.

The gene calls are TRBV2 and TRBJ2-7; 7 bases fit TRBD2. The V segment lost 8 bases and the J segment 2 bases; nucleotides outside the gene matches: 6. Germline assignment: CDR1 SNHLY and CDR2 FYNNEI. CDR3 length: 13 residues. As DNA, the CDR3 is TGTGCCAGCTCTGGACTAGGAACCTACGAGCAGTACTTC. Its translation: CASSGLGTYEQYF.

This clone came up once. This chain connects TRBV7-7 to TRBJ2-5; D is possibly TRBD1 (6 bases). CDR1 SSHAT and CDR2 FNYEAQ come from the germline V gene (reference sequence). The ends were cut back, 3 bases at V and 3 bases at J, with 11 bases in the middle. The CDR3 covers 14 residues. CDR3 sequence reads: CASSFGAGEETQYF. The DNA for the CDR3 is TGTGCCAGCAGCTTCGGCGCAGGGGAAGAGACCCAGTACTTC. Supplemented by reference TRBV7-7 and TRBJ2-5, the full variable domain reads GAGVSQSPRYKVTKRGQDVTLRCDPISSHATLYWYQQALGQGPEFLTYFNYEAQPDKSGLPSDRFSAERPEGSISTLTIQRTEQRDSAMYRCASSFGAGEETQYFGPGTRLLVL.

Comments on this clone: The same CDR3 can be traced to other DNA sequences in this sample. The chain couples TRBV7-9 to TRBJ1-1; D remains unclear. Trimming left V 1 base short and J 3 bases short, with 6 bases between. The CDR3 loop spans 13 amino acids. Germline CDR1 reads SEHNR; CDR2 reads FQNEAQ (reference sequence). The CDR3 sequence is CASSLGGDTEAFF. CDR3 bases: TGTGCCAGCAGCTTAGGCGGGGACACTGAAGCTTTCTTT.

The V gene is TRBV28, the J gene TRBJ2-5; D unclear. The length of the CDR3 is 15 residues. Deletions cut 3 bases from V and 5 bases from J, with 16 bases between. Germline CDR1 MDHEN, CDR2 SYDVKM. The CDR3 loop is CASSLHTVTPETQYF. CDR3 nucleotides: TGTGCCAGCAGTTTGCACACGGTTACCCCGGAGACCCAGTACTTC.

This clone was observed a single time. CDR3 residues: CASSLEGLAGGTDTQYF. Written as DNA, the CDR3 is TGCGCCAGCAGCTTGGAGGGACTAGCGGGGGGCACAGATACGCAGTATTTT. The chain recombines TRBV5-1 with TRBJ2-3; 14 nucleotides line up with TRBD2. J lost 1 base, V lost 0 bases, and 1 base had no gene match. CDR3 length equals 17 residues. Germline V gene sequence: CDR1 SGHRS, CDR2 YFSETQ.

Only one count was recorded for this clone. The chain links TRBV5-8 to TRBJ2-7; possibly TRBD1 for D (6 bases). The CDR3 totals 13 residues. Germline V gene data show CDR1 as SGHTS and CDR2 as YDEGEE. V gave up 5 bases and J gave up 2 bases, with 11 bases separating them. Here the CDR3 reads CASRRTGTYEQYF. CDR3 DNA: TGTGCCAGCAGGCGCACAGGGACCTACGAGCAGTACTTC. Looking up the rest from reference TRBV5-8 and TRBJ2-7 gives the full variable domain: EAGVTQSPTHLIKTRGQQATLRCSPISGHTSVYWYQQALGLGLQFLLWYDEGEERNRGNFPPRFSGRQFPNYSSELNVNALELEDSALYLCASRRTGTYEQYFGPGTRLTVT.

The gene calls are TRBV19 and TRBJ1-1; 12 bases map to TRBD1. This CDR3 contains 15 residues. Germline CDR1 and CDR2: LNHDA and SQIVND (reference sequence). V trimming: 5 bases; J trimming: 11 bases; junction bases outside the gene matches: 12. Here the CDR3 DNA reads TGTGCCAGTAGTTCCCCCCGGGACAGGGGGCGTTCGGCTTTCTTT. Its protein product is CASSSPRDRGRSAFF. Together with reference TRBV19 and TRBJ1-1, the CDR3 gives the full variable domain: DGGITQSPKYLFRKEGQNVTLSCEQNLNHDAMYWYRQDPGQGLRLIYYSQIVNDFQKGDIAEGYSVSREKKESFPLTVTSAQKNPTAFYLCASSSPRDRGRSAFFGQGTRLTVV.

The V and J genes are TRBV28 and TRBJ2-2; 9 bases line up with TRBD2. The CDR3 covers 16 residues. The V segment lost 4 bases and the J segment 6 bases; nucleotides outside the gene matches: 9. Germline V gene sequence: CDR1 MDHEN, CDR2 SYDVKM. The CDR3, as DNA: TGTGCCAGCAGTTCAACCGGGACTAGCCCGGCCGGGGAGCTGTTTTTT. This codes for CASSSTGTSPAGELFF.